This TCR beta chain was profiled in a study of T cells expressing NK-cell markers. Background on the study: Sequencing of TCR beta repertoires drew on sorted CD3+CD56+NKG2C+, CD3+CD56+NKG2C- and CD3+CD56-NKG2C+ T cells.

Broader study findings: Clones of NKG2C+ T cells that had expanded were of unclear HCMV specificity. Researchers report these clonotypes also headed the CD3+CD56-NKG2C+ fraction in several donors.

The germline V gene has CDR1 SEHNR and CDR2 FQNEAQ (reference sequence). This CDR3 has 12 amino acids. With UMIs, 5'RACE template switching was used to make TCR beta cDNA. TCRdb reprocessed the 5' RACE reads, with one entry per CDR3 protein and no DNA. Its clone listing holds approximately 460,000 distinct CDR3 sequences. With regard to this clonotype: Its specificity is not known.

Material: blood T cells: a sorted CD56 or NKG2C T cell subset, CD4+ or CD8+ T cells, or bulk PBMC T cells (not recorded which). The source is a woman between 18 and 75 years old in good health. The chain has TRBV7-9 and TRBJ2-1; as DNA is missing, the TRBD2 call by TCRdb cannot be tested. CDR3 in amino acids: CASSPLQREQFF. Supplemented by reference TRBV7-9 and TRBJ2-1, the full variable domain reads DTGVSQNPRHKITKRGQNVTFRCDPISEHNRLYWYRQTLGQGPEFLTYFQNEAQLEKSRLLSDRFSAERPKGSFSTLEIQRTEQGDSAMYLCASSPLQREQFFGPGTRLTVL.